These 8 T cell receptor beta chains came from one sample sequenced in a study of memory CD4+ T cells and cytomegalovirus serostatus. Method: immunoSEQ multiplex PCR; TCRdb's copy keeps in-frame clones and lacks some. The sample records about 25,000 clones, about 80% being singletons. Single viable CD3+CD4+CD8-CD45RO+ cells were sorted as the memory CD4+ T cells. The sequenced sample was memory CD4+ T cells from blood. These receptors were taken from an adult in good health and CMV-seronegative.

This clone was observed a handful of times. V is TRBV19 and J is TRBJ1-1; TRBD1 agrees at 7 bases. V lost 4 bases, J lost 7 bases, and 9 bases stayed unmatched. The CDR3 covers 14 residues. Germline CDR1 reads LNHDA; CDR2 reads SQIVND (reference sequence). CDR3 in amino acids: CASSTATGTVEAFF. Here the CDR3 DNA reads TGTGCCAGTAGTACGGCTACAGGGACAGTTGAAGCTTTCTTT.

The rearrangement joins TRBV10-1 to TRBJ2-1; no firm D call. V lost 5 bases and J 7 bases, leaving 12 bases between the germline ends. CDR3 size: 13 residues. CDR1 and CDR2 from the germline V gene are WNHNN and SYGVQD (reference sequence). As DNA, the CDR3 is TGCGCCAGCAGTCCTCAGTCCCAAAATGAGCAGTTCTTC. Its protein is CASSPQSQNEQFF.

V gene TRBV6-5 combines with J gene TRBJ1-6; D unclear. The CDR3 extends over 14 amino acids. Germline CDR1 is MNHEY and CDR2 is SVGAGI. Trimming left V 2 bases short and J 14 bases short, with 16 bases between. CDR3 DNA sequence: TGTGCCAGCAGTTACCGGTCGACCTCTCAAACCCTCCACTTT. It is translated as CASSYRSTSQTLHF.

V and J are TRBV6-5 and TRBJ1-1; the match to TRBD1 covers 8 bases. Germline CDR1 is MNHEY and CDR2 is SVGAGI. The CDR3 is 14 amino acids. Germline trimming cut 5 bases from V and 9 bases from J; bases unmatched to any gene: 11. The CDR3 sequence: CASSPTTDRGKAFF. CDR3 coding DNA: TGTGCCAGCAGTCCTACCACTGACAGGGGTAAAGCTTTCTTT.

This chain connects TRBV7-2 to TRBJ1-5; the D gene is possibly TRBD1 (6 bases). Deletions cut 5 bases from V and 1 base from J, with 9 bases between. The CDR3 spans 14 residues. The germline gives CDR1 SGHTA, CDR2 FQGNSA. CDR3 region: CASSPTGSNQPQHF. The CDR3 DNA reads TGTGCCAGCAGCCCTACAGGGAGCAATCAGCCCCAGCATTTT.

This clone was counted once. The gene calls are TRBV27 and TRBJ2-4; D not resolved. This CDR3 has 12 residues. V was pared by 3 bases and J by 15 bases, with 15 bases between. CDR1 MNHEY and CDR2 SMNVEV come from the germline V gene (reference sequence). CDR3 DNA sequence: TGTGCCAGCAGTTTCTCCGACCGCCCGTTGTACTTC. Translated, it gives CASSFSDRPLYF.

CDR3 sequence: CASSLGRGRADTEAFF. In DNA form, the CDR3 reads TGTGCCAGCAGCTTGGGCAGGGGGCGCGCGGACACTGAAGCTTTCTTT. The chain carries TRBV5-4 and TRBJ1-1; TRBD1 agrees at 8 bases. Germline lookup yields CDR1 SGHNT and CDR2 YYREEE (reference sequence). V gave up 0 bases and J gave up 3 bases; unmatched junction bases: 7. This CDR3 has 16 amino acids.

V is TRBV11-1 and J is TRBJ2-5; D is possibly TRBD1 (6 bases). Looked up from germline, CDR1 is SGHAT and CDR2 is FQDESV (reference sequence). The V gene lost 0 bases and the J gene lost 2 bases, with 10 bases spanning the gap. CDR3 size: 15 residues. DNA for the CDR3: TGTGCCAGCAGCTTAGCGGGGGCCTATCAAGAGACCCAGTACTTC. This sequence encodes CASSLAGAYQETQYF. Full variable domain (missing parts from reference TRBV11-1 and TRBJ2-5): EAEVAQSPRYKITEKSQAVAFWCDPISGHATLYWYRQILGQGPELLVQFQDESVVDDSQLPKDRFSAERLKGVDSTLKIQPAELGDSAMYLCASSLAGAYQETQYFGPGTRLLVL.